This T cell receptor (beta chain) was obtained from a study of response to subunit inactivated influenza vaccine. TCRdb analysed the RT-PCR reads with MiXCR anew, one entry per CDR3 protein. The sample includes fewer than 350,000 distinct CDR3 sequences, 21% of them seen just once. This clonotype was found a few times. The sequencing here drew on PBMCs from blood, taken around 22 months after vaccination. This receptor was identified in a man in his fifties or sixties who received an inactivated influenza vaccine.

CDR3 nucleotides: TGTGCCAGCAGCGTAGGGGGGATAATCGCTGAAGCTTTCTTT. Translating it yields CASSVGGIIAEAFF. This sequence joins TRBV9 and TRBJ1-1, with D possibly TRBD1 on 5 matching bases. The V gene lost 0 bases and the J gene lost 6 bases, with 12 bases spanning the gap. The CDR3 has 14 amino acids. Germline V gene lookup returns CDR1 SGDLS and CDR2 YYNGEE.